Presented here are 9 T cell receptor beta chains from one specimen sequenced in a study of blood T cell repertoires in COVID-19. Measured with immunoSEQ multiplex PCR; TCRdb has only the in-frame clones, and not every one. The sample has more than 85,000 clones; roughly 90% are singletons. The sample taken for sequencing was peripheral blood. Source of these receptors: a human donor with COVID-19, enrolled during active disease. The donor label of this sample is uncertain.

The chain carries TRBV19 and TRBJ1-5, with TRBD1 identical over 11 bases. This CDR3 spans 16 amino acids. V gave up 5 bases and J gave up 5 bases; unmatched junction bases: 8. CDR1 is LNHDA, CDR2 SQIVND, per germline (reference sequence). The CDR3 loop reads CASSALGQGADQPQHF. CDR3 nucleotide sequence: TGTGCCAGTAGTGCCCTTGGACAGGGGGCAGATCAGCCCCAGCATTTT.

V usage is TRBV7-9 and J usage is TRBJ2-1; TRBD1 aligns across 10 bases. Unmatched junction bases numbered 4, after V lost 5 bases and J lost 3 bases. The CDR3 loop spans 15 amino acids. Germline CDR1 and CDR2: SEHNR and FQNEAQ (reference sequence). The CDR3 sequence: CASSRGQGVYNEQFF. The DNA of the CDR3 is TGTGCCAGCAGCCGCGGACAGGGGGTCTACAATGAGCAGTTCTTC.

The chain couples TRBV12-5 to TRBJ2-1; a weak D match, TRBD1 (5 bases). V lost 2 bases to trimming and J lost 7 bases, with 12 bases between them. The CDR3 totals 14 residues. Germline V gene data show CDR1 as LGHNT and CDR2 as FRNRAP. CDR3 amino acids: CASGLRAGWNEQFF. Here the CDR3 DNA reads TGTGCTAGTGGTTTGAGGGCAGGGTGGAATGAGCAGTTCTTC.

CDR3 protein: CASSWGTGGNEQYF. The CDR3 DNA reads as TGTGCCAGCAGCTGGGGGACAGGGGGCAACGAGCAGTACTTC. The chain has TRBV5-6 and TRBJ2-7; 12 nucleotides line up with TRBD1. The V gene's germline CDR1 is SGHDT and CDR2 YYEEEE. The length of the CDR3 is 14 residues. Trimming removed 3 bases from V and 5 bases from J; junction bases left unmatched: 3. The full variable domain, completed using reference TRBV5-6 and TRBJ2-7, is DAGVTQSPTHLIKTRGQQVTLRCSPKSGHDTVSWYQQALGQGPQFIFQYYEEEERQRGNFPDRFSGHQFPNYSSELNVNALLLGDSALYLCASSWGTGGNEQYFGPGTRLTVT.

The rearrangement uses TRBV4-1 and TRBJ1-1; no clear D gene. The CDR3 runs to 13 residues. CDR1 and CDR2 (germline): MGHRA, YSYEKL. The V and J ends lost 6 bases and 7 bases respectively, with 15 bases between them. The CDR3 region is CASRNEVPGEAFF. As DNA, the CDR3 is TGCGCCAGCAGAAACGAGGTCCCCGGTGAAGCTTTCTTT.

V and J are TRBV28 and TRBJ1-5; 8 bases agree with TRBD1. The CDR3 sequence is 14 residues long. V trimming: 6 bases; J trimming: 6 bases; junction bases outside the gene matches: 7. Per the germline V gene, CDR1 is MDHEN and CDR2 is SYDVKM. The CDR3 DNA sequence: TGTGCCAGCAGGGGCAGGGGGCAGCTTCAGCCCCAGCATTTT. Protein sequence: CASRGRGQLQPQHF.

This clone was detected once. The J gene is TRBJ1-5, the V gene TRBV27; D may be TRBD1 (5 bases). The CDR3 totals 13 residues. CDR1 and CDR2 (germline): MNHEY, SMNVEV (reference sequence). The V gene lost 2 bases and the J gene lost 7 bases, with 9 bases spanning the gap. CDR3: CASSLGARQPQHF. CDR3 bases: TGTGCCAGCAGTTTAGGGGCACGGCAGCCCCAGCATTTT.

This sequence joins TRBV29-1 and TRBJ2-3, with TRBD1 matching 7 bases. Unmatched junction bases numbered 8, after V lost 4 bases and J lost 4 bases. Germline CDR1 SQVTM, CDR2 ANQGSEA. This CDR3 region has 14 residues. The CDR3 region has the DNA TGCAGCGTTGCCCCACAGGGGCAGGCAGATACGCAGTATTTT. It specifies CSVAPQGQADTQYF.

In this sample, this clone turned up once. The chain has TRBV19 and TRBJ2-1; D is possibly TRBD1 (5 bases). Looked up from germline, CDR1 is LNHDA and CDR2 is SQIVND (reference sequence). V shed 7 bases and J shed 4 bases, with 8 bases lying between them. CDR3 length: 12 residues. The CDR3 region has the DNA TGTGCCAGTACCCAGGGATACAATGAGCAGTTCTTC. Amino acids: CASTQGYNEQFF.